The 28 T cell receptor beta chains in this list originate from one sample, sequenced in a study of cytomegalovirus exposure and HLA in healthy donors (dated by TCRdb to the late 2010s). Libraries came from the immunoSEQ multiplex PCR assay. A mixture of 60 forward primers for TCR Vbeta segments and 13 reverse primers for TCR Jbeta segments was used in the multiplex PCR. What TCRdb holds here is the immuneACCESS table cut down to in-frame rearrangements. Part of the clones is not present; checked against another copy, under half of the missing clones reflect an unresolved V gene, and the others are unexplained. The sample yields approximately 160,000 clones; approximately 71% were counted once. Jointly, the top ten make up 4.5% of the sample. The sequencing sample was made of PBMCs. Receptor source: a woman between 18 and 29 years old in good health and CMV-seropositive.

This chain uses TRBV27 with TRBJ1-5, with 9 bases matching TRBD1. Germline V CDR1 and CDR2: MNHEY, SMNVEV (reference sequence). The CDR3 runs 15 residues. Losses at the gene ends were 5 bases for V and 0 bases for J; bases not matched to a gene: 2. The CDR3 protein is CASSGTGISNQPQHF. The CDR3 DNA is TGTGCCAGCAGTGGGACAGGGATTAGCAATCAGCCCCAGCATTTT.

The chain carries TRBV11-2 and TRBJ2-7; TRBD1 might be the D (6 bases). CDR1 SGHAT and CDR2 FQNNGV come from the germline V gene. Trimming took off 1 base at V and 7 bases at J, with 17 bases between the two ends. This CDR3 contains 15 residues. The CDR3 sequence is CASSLGGGQGWEQYF. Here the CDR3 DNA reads TGTGCCAGCAGCTTAGGAGGAGGCCAGGGGTGGGAGCAGTACTTC.

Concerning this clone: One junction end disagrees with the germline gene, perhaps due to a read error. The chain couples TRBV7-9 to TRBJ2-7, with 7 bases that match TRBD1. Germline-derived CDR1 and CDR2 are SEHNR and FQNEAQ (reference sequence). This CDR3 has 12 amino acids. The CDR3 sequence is CSSSSTGDEQYF. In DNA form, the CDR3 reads TGTTCCAGCAGCTCAACAGGGGATGAGCAGTACTTC. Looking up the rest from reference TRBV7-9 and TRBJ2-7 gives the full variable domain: DTGVSQNPRHKITKRGQNVTFRCDPISEHNRLYWYRQTLGQGPEFLTYFQNEAQLEKSRLLSDRFSAERPKGSFSTLEIQRTEQGDSAMYLCSSSSTGDEQYFGPGTRLTVT.

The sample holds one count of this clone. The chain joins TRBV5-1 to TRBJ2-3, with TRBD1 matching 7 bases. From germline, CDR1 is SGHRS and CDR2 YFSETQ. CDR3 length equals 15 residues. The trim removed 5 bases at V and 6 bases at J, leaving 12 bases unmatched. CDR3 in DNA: TGCGCCAGCAGTCCGCCTACAGGGGATACGGATACGCAGTATTTT. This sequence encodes CASSPPTGDTDTQYF.

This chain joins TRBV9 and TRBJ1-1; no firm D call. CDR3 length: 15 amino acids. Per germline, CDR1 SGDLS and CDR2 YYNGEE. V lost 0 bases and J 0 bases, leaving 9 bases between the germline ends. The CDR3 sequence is CASSVDEGMNTEAFF. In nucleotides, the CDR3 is TGTGCCAGCAGCGTAGATGAGGGAATGAACACTGAAGCTTTCTTT.

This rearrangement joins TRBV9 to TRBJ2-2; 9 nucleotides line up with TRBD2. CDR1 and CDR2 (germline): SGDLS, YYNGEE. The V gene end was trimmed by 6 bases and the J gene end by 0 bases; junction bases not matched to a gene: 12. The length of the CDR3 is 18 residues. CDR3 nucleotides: TGTGCCAGCACCACCGGGACTAGCATCAAATCGAACACCGGGGAGCTGTTTTTT. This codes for CASTTGTSIKSNTGELFF.

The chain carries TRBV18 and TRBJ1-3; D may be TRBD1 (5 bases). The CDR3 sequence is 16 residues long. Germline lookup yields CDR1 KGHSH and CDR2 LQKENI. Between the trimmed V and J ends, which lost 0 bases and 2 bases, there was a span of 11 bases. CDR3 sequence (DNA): TGTGCCAGCTCACCACCCCCCAGCAGGGCTGGAAACACCATATATTTT. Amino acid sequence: CASSPPPSRAGNTIYF.

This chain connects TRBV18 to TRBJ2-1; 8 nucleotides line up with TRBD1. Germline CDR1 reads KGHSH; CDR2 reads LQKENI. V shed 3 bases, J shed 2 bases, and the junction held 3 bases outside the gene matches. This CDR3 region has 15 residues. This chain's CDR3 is CASSPGQATYNEQFF. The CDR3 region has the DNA TGTGCCAGCTCACCGGGACAGGCTACCTACAATGAGCAGTTCTTC.

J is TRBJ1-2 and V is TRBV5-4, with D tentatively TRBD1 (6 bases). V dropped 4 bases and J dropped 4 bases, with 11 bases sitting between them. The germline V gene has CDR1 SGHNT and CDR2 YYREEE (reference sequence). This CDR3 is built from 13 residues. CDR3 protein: CASSGGGSYGYTF. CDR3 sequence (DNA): TGTGCCAGCAGCGGGGGGGGCAGCTATGGCTACACCTTC.

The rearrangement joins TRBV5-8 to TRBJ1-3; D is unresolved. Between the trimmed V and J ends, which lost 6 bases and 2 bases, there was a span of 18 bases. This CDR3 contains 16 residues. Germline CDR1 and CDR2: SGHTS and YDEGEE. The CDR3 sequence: CASKIQPGRTGNTIYF. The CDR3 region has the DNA TGTGCCAGCAAAATCCAGCCAGGAAGGACTGGAAACACCATATATTTT.

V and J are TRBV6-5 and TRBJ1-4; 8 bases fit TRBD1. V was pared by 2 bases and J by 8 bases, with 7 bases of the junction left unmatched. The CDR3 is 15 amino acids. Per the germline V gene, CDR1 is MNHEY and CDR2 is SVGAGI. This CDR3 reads CASSYAGQGGEKLFF. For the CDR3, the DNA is TGTGCCAGCAGTTACGCCGGACAGGGAGGAGAAAAACTGTTTTTT.

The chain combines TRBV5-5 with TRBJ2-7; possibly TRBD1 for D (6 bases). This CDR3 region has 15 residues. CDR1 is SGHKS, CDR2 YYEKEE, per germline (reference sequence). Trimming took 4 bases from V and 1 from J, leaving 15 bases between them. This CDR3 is CASSPFTTGSYEQYF. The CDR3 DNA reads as TGTGCCAGCAGCCCCTTTACGACAGGATCCTACGAGCAGTACTTC.

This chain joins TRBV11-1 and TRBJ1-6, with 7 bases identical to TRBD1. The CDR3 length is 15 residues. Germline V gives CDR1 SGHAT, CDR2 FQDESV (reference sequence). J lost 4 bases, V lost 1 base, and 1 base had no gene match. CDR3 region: CASSLDRGYNSPLHF. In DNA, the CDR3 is TGTGCCAGCAGCTTAGACAGGGGATATAATTCACCCCTCCACTTT.

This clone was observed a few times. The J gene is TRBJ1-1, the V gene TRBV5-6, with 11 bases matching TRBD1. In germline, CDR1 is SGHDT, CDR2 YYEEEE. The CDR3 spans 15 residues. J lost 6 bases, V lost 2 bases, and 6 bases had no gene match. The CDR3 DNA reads TGTGCCAGCAGCTTAGCACCGGGACAGGGGGCTGAAGCTTTCTTT. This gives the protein CASSLAPGQGAEAFF.

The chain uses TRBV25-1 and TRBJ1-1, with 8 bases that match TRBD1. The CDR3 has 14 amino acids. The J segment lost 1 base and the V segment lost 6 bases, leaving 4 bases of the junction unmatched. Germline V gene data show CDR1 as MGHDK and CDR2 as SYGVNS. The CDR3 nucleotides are TGTGCCAGCAGCTCACAGGGGGGGAACACTGAAGCTTTCTTT. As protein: CASSSQGGNTEAFF.

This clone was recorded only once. CDR3 bases: TGTGCCAGCAGCTTAGTTACAGGGGTGAGAGATACGCAGTATTTT. Its translation is CASSLVTGVRDTQYF. V is TRBV7-2 and J is TRBJ2-3, with TRBD1 matching over 7 bases. The CDR3 is 15 residues long. V lost 1 base, J lost 5 bases, and 6 bases stayed unmatched. Germline assignment: CDR1 SGHTA and CDR2 FQGNSA.

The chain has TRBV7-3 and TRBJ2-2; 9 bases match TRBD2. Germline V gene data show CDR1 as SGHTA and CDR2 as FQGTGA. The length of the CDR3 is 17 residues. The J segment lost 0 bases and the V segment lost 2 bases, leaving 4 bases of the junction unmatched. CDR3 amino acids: CASSLPPSGTNTGELFF. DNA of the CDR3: TGTGCCAGCAGCTTACCGCCTAGCGGGACGAACACCGGGGAGCTGTTTTTT.

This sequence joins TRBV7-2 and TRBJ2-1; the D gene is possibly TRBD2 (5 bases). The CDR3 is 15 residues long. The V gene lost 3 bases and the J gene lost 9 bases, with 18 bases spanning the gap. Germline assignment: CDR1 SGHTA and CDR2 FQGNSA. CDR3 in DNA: TGTGCCAGCAGCTTCAATGTGGCAAGGGAGCGTGAGCAGTTCTTC. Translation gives CASSFNVAREREQFF.

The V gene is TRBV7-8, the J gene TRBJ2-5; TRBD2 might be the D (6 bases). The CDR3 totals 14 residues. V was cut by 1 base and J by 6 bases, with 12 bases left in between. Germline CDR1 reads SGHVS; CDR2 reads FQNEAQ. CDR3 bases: TGTGCCAGCAGCTTAGGGGCCCGGGAGAAGACCCAGTACTTC. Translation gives CASSLGAREKTQYF. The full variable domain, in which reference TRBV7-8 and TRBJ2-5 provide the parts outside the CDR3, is GAGVSQSPRYKVAKRGQDVALRCDPISGHVSLFWYQQALGQGPEFLTYFQNEAQLDKSGLPSDRFFAERPEGSVSTLKIQRTQQEDSAVYLCASSLGAREKTQYFGPGTRLLVL.

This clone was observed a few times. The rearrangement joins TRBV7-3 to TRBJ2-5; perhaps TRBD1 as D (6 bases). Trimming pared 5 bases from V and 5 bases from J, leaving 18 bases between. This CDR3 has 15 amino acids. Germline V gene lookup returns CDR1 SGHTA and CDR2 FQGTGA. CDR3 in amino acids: CASSLSGVSAETQYF. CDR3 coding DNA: TGTGCCAGCAGCCTTTCAGGGGTATCGGCGGAGACCCAGTACTTC.

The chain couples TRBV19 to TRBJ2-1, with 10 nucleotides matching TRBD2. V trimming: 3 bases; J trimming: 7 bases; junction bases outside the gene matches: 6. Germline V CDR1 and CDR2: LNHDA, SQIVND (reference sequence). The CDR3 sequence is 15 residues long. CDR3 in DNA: TGTGCCAGTAGTATCCGAGCGGGAGGGCCGAATGAGCAGTTCTTC. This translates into CASSIRAGGPNEQFF.

The CDR3 DNA is TGTGCCAGCAGCGTAGCAGGAAATGAAGCTTTCTTT. Amino acids: CASSVAGNEAFF. This rearrangement joins TRBV9 to TRBJ1-1; D is unresolved. The CDR3 is made up of 12 amino acids. Germline CDR1 SGDLS, CDR2 YYNGEE. The V gene lost 0 bases and the J gene lost 7 bases, with 7 bases spanning the gap.

This chain's CDR3 is CASLAGGSSYNEQFF. CDR3 bases: TGTGCCAGCCTAGCGGGAGGGAGCTCCTACAATGAGCAGTTCTTC. This chain uses TRBV27 with TRBJ2-1; 12 bases agree with TRBD2. The J segment lost 0 bases and the V segment lost 8 bases, leaving 2 bases of the junction unmatched. CDR1 is MNHEY and CDR2 is SMNVEV in the germline V gene (reference sequence). The length of the CDR3 is 15 residues.

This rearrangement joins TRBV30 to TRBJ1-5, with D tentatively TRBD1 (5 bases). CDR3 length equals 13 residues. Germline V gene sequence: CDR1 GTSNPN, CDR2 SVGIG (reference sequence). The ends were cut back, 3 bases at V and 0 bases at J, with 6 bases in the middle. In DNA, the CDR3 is TGTGCCTGGAGCAGGGATAGCAATCAGCCCCAGCATTTT. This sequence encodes CAWSRDSNQPQHF.

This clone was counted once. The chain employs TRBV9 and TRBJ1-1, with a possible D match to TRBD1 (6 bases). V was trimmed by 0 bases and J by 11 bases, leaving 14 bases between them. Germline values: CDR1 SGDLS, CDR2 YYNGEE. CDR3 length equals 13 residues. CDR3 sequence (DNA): TGTGCCAGCAGCGTAGCGGGGGGCGTCGTGGCTTTCTTT. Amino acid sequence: CASSVAGGVVAFF.

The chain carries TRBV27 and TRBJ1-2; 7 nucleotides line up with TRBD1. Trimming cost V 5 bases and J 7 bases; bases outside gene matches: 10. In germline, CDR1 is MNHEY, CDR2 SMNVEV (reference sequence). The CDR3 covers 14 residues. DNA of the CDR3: TGTGCCAGCAGTCTAGACAGGGTCTCCTCTGGCTACACCTTC. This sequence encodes CASSLDRVSSGYTF.

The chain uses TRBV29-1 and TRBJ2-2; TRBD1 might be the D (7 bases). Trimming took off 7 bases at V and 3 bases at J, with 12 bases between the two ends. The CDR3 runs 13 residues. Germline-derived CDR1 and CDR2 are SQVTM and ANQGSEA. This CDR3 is CSGRGRDTGELFF. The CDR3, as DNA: TGCAGCGGGAGGGGGCGCGACACCGGGGAGCTGTTTTTT.

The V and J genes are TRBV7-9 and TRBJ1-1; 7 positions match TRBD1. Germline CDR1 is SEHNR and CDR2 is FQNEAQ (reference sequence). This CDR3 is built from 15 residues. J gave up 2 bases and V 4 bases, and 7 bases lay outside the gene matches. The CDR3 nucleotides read TGTGCCAGCAGCTCGCCGGGACAGCTCAACACTGAAGCTTTCTTT. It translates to CASSSPGQLNTEAFF.